This T cell receptor (beta chain) was documented in a study of CD4 T cells in relation to SARS-CoV-2 and coronaviruses. Study-wide context: After 10 days of antigen culture, PBMC TCR beta CDR3s were sequenced. The HLA restriction of the shared crossreactive spike epitopes was mapped. Overall study results and limits: Roughly 65% of donors had memory CD4+ clonotypes crossrecognizing SARS-CoV-2 and common cold coronavirus spike.

Concerning this clone itself: Its antigen is currently unknown.

Produced via immunoSEQ multiplex PCR; TCRdb's table is partial and in-frame only. The table shows approximately 39,000 clones, with over 75% occurring only once. Naive and memory CD4+ T cells came from enriched cryopreserved PBMCs. The sample taken for sequencing was memory CD4+ T cells from PBMCs, cultured in vitro. The TCR comes from an adult with COVID-19.

CDR3 bases: TGTGCCAGCAGCCTCGGGGTAGCGGGAGTTGTGGGCTACGAGCAGTACTTC. It encodes CASSLGVAGVVGYEQYF. V gene TRBV13 combines with J gene TRBJ2-7, with 9 positions matching TRBD2. Germline CDR1 reads PRHDT; CDR2 reads FYEKMQ (reference sequence). The CDR3 totals 17 residues. V lost 5 bases and J lost 3; bases outside the gene matches: 14.